The sequence of this T cell receptor beta chain was determined in a study of control samples from healthy donors and cancer patients. Germline CDR1 and CDR2: SGHVS and FNYEAQ. V shed 0 bases and J shed 7 bases, with 6 bases lying between them. This CDR3 has 13 residues. Clones were read by immunoSEQ multiplex PCR, and TCRdb kept only the in-frame ones, dropping some. This table has tens of thousands of clones, about 90% appearing once. This receptor was obtained from a woman aged 60 to 75 with head and neck cancer. The chain recombines TRBV7-6 with TRBJ2-2; perhaps D is TRBD1 or TRBD2 (5 bases each). Sequencing used PBMCs. This CDR3 reads CASSLAGDGELFF. DNA for the CDR3: TGTGCCAGCAGCTTAGCGGGGGACGGGGAGCTGTTTTTT.